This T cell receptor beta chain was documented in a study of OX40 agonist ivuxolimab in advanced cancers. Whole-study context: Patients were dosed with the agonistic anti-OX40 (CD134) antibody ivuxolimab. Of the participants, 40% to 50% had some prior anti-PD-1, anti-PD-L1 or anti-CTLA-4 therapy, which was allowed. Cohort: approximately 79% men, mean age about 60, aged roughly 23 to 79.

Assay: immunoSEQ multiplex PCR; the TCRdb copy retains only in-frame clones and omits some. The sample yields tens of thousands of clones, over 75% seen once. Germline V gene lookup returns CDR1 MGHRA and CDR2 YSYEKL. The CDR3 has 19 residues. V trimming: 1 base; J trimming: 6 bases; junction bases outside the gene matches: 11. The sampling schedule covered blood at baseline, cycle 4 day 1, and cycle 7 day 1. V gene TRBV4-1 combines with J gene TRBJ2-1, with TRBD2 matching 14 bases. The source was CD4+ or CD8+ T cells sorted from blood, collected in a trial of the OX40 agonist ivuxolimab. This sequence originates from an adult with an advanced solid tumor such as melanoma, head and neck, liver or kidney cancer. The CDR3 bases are TGCGCCAGCAGCCAAGCCCCCCAGGGACTAGCGGGAGAGCGCAATGAGCAGTTCTTC. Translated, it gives CASSQAPQGLAGERNEQFF.